This T cell receptor beta chain appears in the sequencing data of a study of T-cell memory formation after mild COVID-19. Study-wide results and limits: Shrinking CD4+ clones were chiefly CM and EM; CD8+ ones were chiefly EMRA.

Trimming removed 7 bases at V and 0 bases at J, with 12 bases between. The germline CDR1 and CDR2 sequences are LNHDA and SQIVND (reference sequence). This CDR3 is built from 14 residues. TCRdb reanalysed the 5' RACE reads using MiXCR and keeps one entry per CDR3 protein. The sample has just over 350,000 distinct CDR3 sequences; approximately 15% are singletons. Comments on this clonotype: Its antigen is unidentified.

Sequenced: PBMCs or a T cell subset sorted from them (not recorded which). This TCR derives from a man younger than 35 who had mild COVID-19 (a few samples of this study predate the infection). Cell type and time point are not known. The chain combines TRBV19 with TRBJ1-1; tentatively, D is TRBD1 (6 bases). The CDR3 is CASTDRSLNTEAFF. The CDR3 DNA follows: TGTGCCAGTACTGACAGGTCCCTGAACACTGAAGCTTTCTTT.